This entry concerns a single T cell receptor beta chain. The antigen this receptor binds is unknown. No base-level quality is on record; no much larger clone is a single base apart. This sample is drawn from a study of T cell repertoires in cytomegalovirus infection (dated by TCRdb to the late 2010s). Broadly, across the study: Donor HLA type was relevant to the analysis, as public TCR beta signatures indicated carriage of CMV infection together with the matching HLA type.

Trimming costs V 5 bases and J 2 bases, and their ends lie 16 bases apart. The CDR3 goes from the cysteine to the phenylalanine over 16 residues. The sequence is cut down to CDR3 DNA, 48 bases in frame from base 1. CDR1 and CDR2 are drawn from the germline V gene: SGHVS, FQNEAQ. TCRdb lists the instrument as Illumina HiSeq 1500. TCRdb cleaned the public reads at Q25 with fastp, built clones with MiXCR and kept in-frame beta chains. Here each entry gathers all rows of one CDR3 protein and keeps the most common genes and DNA. In all, the sample holds some 160,000 distinct CDR3 sequences, and roughly a sixth of those were seen once. Around 19% of the sample belongs to the ten largest clones. The study at large found these results: Carriers of CMV infection plus the relevant HLA type were discriminated by the cumulative frequency of public TCR beta family members in the study cohort and in an independent roughly 400-donor cohort. The ex vivo response was dominated by HLA-C-restricted CMV-specific TCR beta clonotypes, and the single most frequent clonotype in two of eight donors was supplied by these HLA-C-restricted clonotypes.

Sequenced: CD8+ T cells from PBMCs. The V gene is TRBV7-8 and the J gene is TRBJ1-5, with the D gene not confidently named. This receptor was taken from a human donor in good health (CMV status not recorded). Some clones in this sample may be carry-over from other donors' samples. Read as DNA, the sequence is TGTGCCAGCAGCCTAAATCAGGTTAAGGGCAATCAGCCCCAGCATTTT. It translates as CASSLNQVKGNQPQHF.